This TCR beta chain was sequenced during a study of blood T cells in healthy people across ages. Study results and caveats: CMV status of donors was unknown, possibly confounding expanded clonotype changes. Across the age range, TCR beta diversity per million T cells fell in a roughly linear way.

Through a sample-barcoded 5' primer and a J-beta primer mix, a second PCR was run for roughly 7 to 12 cycles. TCRdb redid the calling of the 5' RACE reads with MiXCR, one entry per CDR3 protein. The data show about 690,000 distinct CDR3 sequences, 35% to 50% seen once. This clonotype was observed a few times. The antigen remains undetermined. The J segment lost 2 bases and the V segment lost 1 base, leaving 4 bases of the junction unmatched. CDR1 is SGHAT and CDR2 is FQNNGV in the germline V gene. The length of the CDR3 is 15 residues. The chain carries TRBV11-2 and TRBJ2-7; TRBD2 matches at 8 bases. The sequencing input was blood. The clonotype was recovered from an elderly man in good health. CDR3 coding DNA: TGTGCCAGCAGCTTAGCAGCGGGAGACCCCTACGAGCAGTACTTC. Translation gives CASSLAAGDPYEQYF. The whole variable domain, filled in from reference TRBV11-2 and TRBJ2-7, reads EAGVAQSPRYKIIEKRQSVAFWCNPISGHATLYWYQQILGQGPKLLIQFQNNGVVDDSQLPKDRFSAERLKGVDSTLKIQPAKLEDSAVYLCASSLAAGDPYEQYFGPGTRLTVT.